The 2 T cell receptor beta chains given below trace back to one sample, sequenced in a study of OX40 agonist ivuxolimab in advanced cancers. The method was immunoSEQ multiplex PCR; TCRdb's version includes in-frame clones alone and lacks a portion of them. The table includes about 72,000 clones, about 88% detected once. The starting material was CD4+ or CD8+ T cells sorted from blood, obtained in a trial of the OX40 agonist ivuxolimab. The receptors originated from an adult with an advanced solid tumor such as melanoma, head and neck, liver or kidney cancer.

The genes are TRBV19 and TRBJ2-7, with 7 bases fitting TRBD1. This CDR3 is built from 15 residues. V gave up 2 bases and J gave up 0 bases; unmatched junction bases: 4. In germline, CDR1 is LNHDA, CDR2 SQIVND (reference sequence). The CDR3, as DNA: TGTGCCAGTAGTATATACGGGACAGACTCCTACGAGCAGTACTTC. Its translation is CASSIYGTDSYEQYF.

This clone occurred a few times. At one of its ends the junction is not consistent with the germline gene, which may arise from a read error. The chain combines TRBV5-1 with TRBJ1-2; TRBD1 matches 8 bases. This CDR3 has 13 amino acids. Germline V CDR1 and CDR2: SGHRS, YFSETQ. The chain's CDR3 is CASSLGDRPSAAF. CDR3 DNA: TGCGCCAGCAGTCTAGGGGACAGGCCGAGTGCGGCCTTC.